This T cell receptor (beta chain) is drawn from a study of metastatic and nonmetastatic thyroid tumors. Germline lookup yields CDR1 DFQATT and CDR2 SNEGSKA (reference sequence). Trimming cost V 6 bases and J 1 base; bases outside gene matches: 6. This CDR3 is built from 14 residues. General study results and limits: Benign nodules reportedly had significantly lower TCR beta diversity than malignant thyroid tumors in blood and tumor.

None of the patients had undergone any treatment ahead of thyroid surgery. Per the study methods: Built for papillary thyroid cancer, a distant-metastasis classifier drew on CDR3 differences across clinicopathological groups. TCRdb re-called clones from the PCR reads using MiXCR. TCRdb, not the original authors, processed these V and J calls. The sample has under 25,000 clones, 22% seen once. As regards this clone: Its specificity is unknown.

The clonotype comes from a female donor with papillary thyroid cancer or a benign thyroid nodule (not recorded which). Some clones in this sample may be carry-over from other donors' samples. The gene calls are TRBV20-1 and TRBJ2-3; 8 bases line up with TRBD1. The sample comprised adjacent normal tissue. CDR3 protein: CSARQGKGTDTQYF. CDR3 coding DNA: TGCAGTGCGAGACAGGGGAAGGGCACAGATACGCAGTATTTT.